This T cell receptor beta chain was obtained from a study of shared clonotypes between healthy human individuals. About this clone: At the DNA level, this CDR3 is encoded by other sequences in the same sample as well.

Assay: immunoSEQ multiplex PCR; the TCRdb copy retains only in-frame clones and omits some. The sample holds more than 1.2 million clones; about 98.5% are singletons and the top ten take around 0.33%. The CDR3 loop spans 11 amino acids. The V end lost 8 bases, the J end lost 6 bases, and 8 bases lay between the germline ends. The germline V gene encodes CDR1 SGHTA and CDR2 FQGNSA. Sequencing was done on a sample of naive CD4+ T cells sorted from blood. Subset denoted: CD45RA+ positively selected. The gene calls are TRBV7-2 and TRBJ2-1; unclear D gene. The TCR comes from a man aged 25 to 40 in good health. The CDR3 region is CASSFLNEQFF. CDR3 in DNA: TGTGCCAGCTCCTTCCTCAATGAGCAGTTCTTC.